This is a list of T cell receptor beta chains from one sample in a study of siplizumab effects on memory and regulatory T cells. These TCRs are of unknown antigen specificity. Clones were sequenced by immunoSEQ multiplex PCR, and TCRdb holds only the in-frame ones, with some missing. This sample has 15,000 to 20,000 clones, with around half found just once. The sequencing input was CFSE-low (dividing) CD4+ T cells sorted from an allogeneic mixed lymphocyte reaction. The receptors derive from a human donor in good health; the cells came from an allogeneic mixed lymphocyte reaction. CDR3s include the opening cysteine and the closing phenylalanine or tryptophan. D genes are given only for firm matches. For some rows the clone size is stated as once, few or many, or as a class when expanded; others skip it.

>TRBV5-8|.|.|TRBJ2-1
TGTGCCAGCAGCTTGTACTCCTACAATGAGCAGTTCTTC
CASSLYSYNEQFF
>TRBV28|TRBD2|once|TRBJ2-3
TGTGCCAGCAGTCCTCGACTAGCGGGGGCGACAGATACGCAGTATTTT
CASSPRLAGATDTQYF
>TRBV28|.|.|TRBJ2-1
TGTGCCAGCAGTCCTCGCCTGATTGAGCAGTTCTTC
CASSPRLIEQFF
>TRBV19|.|.|TRBJ1-4
TGTGCCAGTAGACCCCTCCATGCAACTAATGAAAAACTGTTTTTT
CASRPLHATNEKLFF
>TRBV7-9|.|.|TRBJ2-7
TGTGCCAGCAGCAAAAGTGGCTCCGCGTACGAGCAGTACTTC
CASSKSGSAYEQYF
>TRBV28|.|.|TRBJ2-5
TGTGCCAGCAGTCCTCCGACAGTTGGTGGGACCCAGTACTTC
CASSPPTVGGTQYF
>TRBV13|TRBD1|medium-sized|TRBJ1-6
TGTGCCAGCAGCCGAGGGGACAGGGAGTATTCACCCCTCCACTTT
CASSRGDREYSPLHF
>TRBV5-1|TRBD2|medium-sized|TRBJ2-1
TGCGCCAGCAGCTTGCTTGCGGGGGTCACCTACAATGAGCAGTTCTTC
CASSLLAGVTYNEQFF
>TRBV7-2|TRBD2|few|TRBJ2-5
TGTGCCAGCACCCCTGGGGAGCGGGGGGACCAAGAGACCCAGTACTTC
CASTPGERGDQETQYF
>TRBV19|.|.|TRBJ2-3
TGTGCCAGTAGTCGTTGGGGCACAGATACGCAGTATTTT
CASSRWGTDTQYF
>TRBV10-2|.|once|TRBJ2-2
TGCGCCAGCAGTGAGTCGAGACTGCTGAACACCGGGGAGCTGTTTTTT
CASSESRLLNTGELFF
>TRBV6-1|.|.|TRBJ2-3
TGTGCCAGCAGTGAAAAGTATTTT
CASSEKYF
>TRBV28|.|.|TRBJ2-7
TGTGCCAGCAGTTCTCACGGGTTGGGCCACTACGAGCAGTACTTC
CASSSHGLGHYEQYF
>TRBV11-3|TRBD1|few|TRBJ2-7
TGTGCCAGCAGCTTAAACAGGGGATACGAGCAGTACTTC
CASSLNRGYEQYF
>TRBV7-2|TRBD2|.|TRBJ2-7
TGTGCCAGCAGCCCACCGGGACTAGCATCCTACGAGCAGTACTTC
CASSPPGLASYEQYF
>TRBV15|.|few|TRBJ1-1
TGTGCCACCAGCAGAGATTATGCAAATACTGAAGCTTTCTTT
CATSRDYANTEAFF
>TRBV18|.|.|TRBJ1-4
TGTGCCAGCTCACCACTCTTTGCAACTAATGAAAAACTGTTTTTT
CASSPLFATNEKLFF
>TRBV5-4|.|.|TRBJ2-1
TGTGCCAGCAGCCTCGACTGGGGTTCCTACAATGAGCAGTTCTTC
CASSLDWGSYNEQFF
>TRBV7-3|.|.|TRBJ2-1
TGTGCCAGCAGCTTCCTGGGGGGGCCGTTCACTGAGCAGTTCTTC
CASSFLGGPFTEQFF
>TRBV14|.|few|TRBJ1-1
TGTGCCAGCAGCCAGTTTGATGCGAACACTGAAGCTTTCTTT
CASSQFDANTEAFF
>TRBV10-3|TRBD1|.|TRBJ1-4
TGTGCCATCAGTGAAACACAGGGGAAGGAAAAACTGTTTTTT
CAISETQGKEKLFF
>TRBV5-1|TRBD1|.|TRBJ2-2
TGCGCCAGCAGCCTCTCAGGGGGCTGGACCGGGGAGCTGTTTTTT
CASSLSGGWTGELFF
>TRBV6-6|.|.|TRBJ1-5
TGTGCCAGCGGGAGTGGGGTGGGCAATCAGCCCCAGCATTTT
CASGSGVGNQPQHF
>TRBV15|.|few|TRBJ2-7
TGTGCCACCAGCAGAGAGGTGGGGGAGGAGCAGTACTTC
CATSREVGEEQYF
>TRBV5-1|.|few|TRBJ2-2
TGCGCCAGCAGCTCTCTGACCGCGAACACCGGGGAGCTGTTTTTT
CASSSLTANTGELFF
>TRBV4-2|TRBD1|once|TRBJ1-2
TGTGCCAGCAGCTTGGTAGGACAGGGAGGCTATGGCTACACCTTC
CASSLVGQGGYGYTF
>TRBV5-1|TRBD1|.|TRBJ2-7
TGCGCCAGCAGCTCCTCCGGGACAGGGGTTTACGAGCAGTACTTC
CASSSSGTGVYEQYF
>TRBV9|TRBD2|medium-sized|TRBJ2-5
TGTGCCAGCAGCGTAGGTAGGCTCCCAGCGGGGGGCCTAGAGACCCAGTACTTC
CASSVGRLPAGGLETQYF
>TRBV5-6|.|once|TRBJ1-1
TGTGCCAGCAGCCACCCCCCTGACCCGGCTTTCTTT
CASSHPPDPAFF
>TRBV2|TRBD1|.|TRBJ2-5
TGTGCCAGCAGTAGGGACAGCGAAGAGACCCAGTACTTC
CASSRDSEETQYF
>TRBV19|.|.|TRBJ1-3
TGTGCCAGTAGTATAGCCGCGGGACAAGGAGCTGGAAACACCATATATTTT
CASSIAAGQGAGNTIYF
>TRBV7-3|TRBD1|.|TRBJ1-6
TGTGCCAGCAGCTTTTTATTGGGCCGGACAGGGGGCTGGGGTAATTCACCCCTCCACTTT
CASSFLLGRTGGWGNSPLHF
>TRBV19|.|many|TRBJ1-4
TGTGCCAGTAACTTGGACATTCGGGGTGAAAAACTGTTTTTT
CASNLDIRGEKLFF
>TRBV10-1|TRBD2|medium-sized|TRBJ2-7
TGCGCCAGCAGTGAGGGACTAGCCTACGAGCAGTACTTC
CASSEGLAYEQYF
>TRBV18|.|.|TRBJ2-3
TGTGCCAGCTCACTATTGGCCACAGATACGCAGTATTTT
CASSLLATDTQYF
>TRBV19|TRBD1|.|TRBJ1-1
TGTGCCAGTAGTGTGCCGGCCAGGGGGGACACTGAAGCTTTCTTT
CASSVPARGDTEAFF
>TRBV11-3|.|few|TRBJ2-3
TGTGCCAGCAGCTTGGGAGCCACAGATACGCAGTATTTT
CASSLGATDTQYF
>TRBV28|.|.|TRBJ1-6
TGTGCCAGCAGTCCCCAGACAGGCTATAATTCACCCCTCCACTTT
CASSPQTGYNSPLHF
>TRBV7-9|.|few|TRBJ1-2
TGTGCCAGCACCCGAGACGGATACTATGGCTACACCTTC
CASTRDGYYGYTF
>TRBV7-9|.|.|TRBJ1-3
TGTGCCAGCAGCCCTACTTTGGGGGCTGGAAACACCATATATTTT
CASSPTLGAGNTIYF
>TRBV7-2|TRBD1|.|TRBJ1-1
TGTGCCAGCAGCCCCCGACAGGGCCCCACTGAAGCTTTCTTT
CASSPRQGPTEAFF
>TRBV19|TRBD1|.|TRBJ1-2
TGTGCCAGTAGTATATCGACAGGGGAAAACTATGGCTACACCTTC
CASSISTGENYGYTF
>TRBV2|TRBD1|.|TRBJ2-5
TGTGCCAGCAGCGGACAGGTCCAAGAGACCCAGTACTTC
CASSGQVQETQYF
>TRBV6-5|TRBD1|.|TRBJ2-6
TGTGCCAGCAGTGCACAGGGGACTGGGGCCAACGTCCTGACTTTC
CASSAQGTGANVLTF
>TRBV14|TRBD1|few|TRBJ1-1
TGTGCCAGCAGCCAAGCACAGGGGGCGATTCCCACTGAAGCTTTCTTT
CASSQAQGAIPTEAFF
>TRBV5-1|.|.|TRBJ2-2
TGCGCCAGCAGCTTGGAAGGAGACCCCGGGGAGCTGTTTTTT
CASSLEGDPGELFF
>TRBV18|.|medium-sized|TRBJ1-2
TGTGCCAGCTCACCAAGGGGCTATGGCTACACCTTC
CASSPRGYGYTF
>TRBV7-2|.|.|TRBJ1-1
TGTGCCAGCAGCTTAGTTCGAGATTTTGAAGCTTTCTTT
CASSLVRDFEAFF
>TRBV6-1|.|.|TRBJ2-7
TGTGCCAGTGGAAATTGGGACGGCTCCTACGAGCAGTACTTC
CASGNWDGSYEQYF
>TRBV7-3|.|.|TRBJ2-7
TGTGCCAGCAGCTTAAGTCAGGGTACGGGGCAGTACTTC
CASSLSQGTGQYF
>TRBV10-2|.|few|TRBJ2-7
TGCGCCAGCAGTGATAGGGTAGTGCGACTCTACGAGCAGTACTTC
CASSDRVVRLYEQYF
>TRBV27|.|.|TRBJ1-3
TGTGCCAGCAGTTTAACTATAGCTGGAAACACCATATATTTT
CASSLTIAGNTIYF
>TRBV7-3|.|.|TRBJ2-5
TGTGCCAGCAGCTTAGAATCCGGACAGCCACAAGAGACCCAGTACTTC
CASSLESGQPQETQYF
>TRBV4-3|.|.|TRBJ2-7
TGCGCCAGCAGCCGGCTTCTGGCGGACTCCTACGAGCAGTACTTC
CASSRLLADSYEQYF
>TRBV7-7|TRBD1|few|TRBJ2-5
TGTGCCAGCAGCTCCGGACAGGCCGGTTTGGACCAGTACTTC
CASSSGQAGLDQYF
>TRBV11-3|.|.|TRBJ2-1
TGTGCCAGCAGCAAAACTAGCTTGGAGCAGTTCTTC
CASSKTSLEQFF
>TRBV7-2|.|many|TRBJ1-1
TGTGCCAGCAGCTTAGTTGGGACTCAGGGAAACACTGAAGCTTTCTTT
CASSLVGTQGNTEAFF